This TCR beta chain was identified in a study of shared clonotypes between healthy human individuals. This clone has only one observation. TCRdb keeps only in-frame clones here, not all; method: immunoSEQ multiplex PCR. In the table there are about 2.2 million clones, 90% to 95% of which are singletons. The CDR3 length is 13 residues. Trimming stripped 4 bases from V and 7 bases from J, with 12 bases between. From germline, CDR1 is SGDLS and CDR2 YYNGEE. Terminally differentiated effector memory CD45RA+ cells were excluded from the naive CD8 cells, which were CD45RO-negative and positively selected for CCR7.

This chain uses TRBV9 with TRBJ2-4; D not resolved. The specimen was naive CD8+ T cells from PBMCs. The receptor's source is a young man in good health. Some clones in this sample may be carry-over from other donors' samples. The CDR3 spells CASSPPILNIQYF. CDR3 DNA sequence: TGTGCCAGCAGCCCCCCAATCCTGAACATTCAGTACTTC.